The rows below give T cell receptor beta chains drawn from one sample of a study of cytomegalovirus exposure and HLA in healthy donors. TCRdb's table, derived via immunoSEQ multiplex PCR, lists solely in-frame clones and lacks some. The table has fewer than 200,000 clones, more than 60% seen once; the top ten hold less than 5.5%. The specimen sequenced was PBMCs. All receptors derive from a male donor in good health and CMV-seronegative. CDR3s include the opening cysteine and the closing phenylalanine or tryptophan. The D gene is left open where the match is weak. Rows give clone size only sometimes, using once, few, many, or a class for an expanded clone.

d_call | j_call | v_call | clone_size | cdr3_aa | cdr3_nt
NA | TRBJ2-1 | TRBV30 | NA | CAWSVQPNEQFF | TGTGCCTGGAGTGTACAACCTAATGAGCAGTTCTTC
TRBD1 | TRBJ1-2 | TRBV9 | NA | CASSVEGQGSYGYTF | TGTGCCAGCAGCGTAGAAGGACAGGGGTCCTATGGCTACACCTTC
TRBD1 | TRBJ2-7 | TRBV16 | few | CASSQTGQGVEEQYF | TGTGCCAGCAGCCAAACCGGACAGGGGGTAGAGGAGCAGTACTTC
NA | TRBJ2-1 | TRBV5-4 | NA | CASGLGWQGAGDEQFF | TGTGCCAGCGGACTAGGGTGGCAGGGGGCAGGCGATGAGCAGTTCTTC
NA | TRBJ2-7 | TRBV5-1 | few | CASSLAGMYEQYF | TGCGCCAGCAGCTTGGCGGGAATGTACGAGCAGTACTTC
NA | TRBJ1-4 | TRBV7-8 | NA | CASSFGSLNEKLFF | TGTGCCAGCAGTTTTGGGAGCCTTAATGAAAAACTGTTTTTT
NA | TRBJ1-6 | TRBV13 | NA | CASSSTTQVRHSPLHF | TGTGCCAGCAGCTCCACCACACAGGTGCGGCATTCACCCCTCCACTTT
NA | TRBJ1-3 | TRBV5-6 | NA | CASSWAGRGVMSGNTIYF | TGTGCCAGCAGCTGGGCGGGAAGGGGCGTAATGTCTGGAAACACCATATATTTT
TRBD1 | TRBJ2-7 | TRBV27 | NA | CASRNSRDRGYHEQYF | TGTGCCAGCAGAAACTCCCGGGACAGGGGCTACCACGAGCAGTACTTC
NA | TRBJ1-1 | TRBV7-2 | NA | CASSPGTSAAFF | TGTGCCAGCAGCCCCGGGACATCGGCGGCTTTCTTT
NA | TRBJ2-2 | TRBV11-2 | NA | CASSPGIGNTGELFF | TGTGCCAGCAGCCCCGGGATAGGTAACACCGGGGAGCTGTTTTTT
NA | TRBJ2-7 | TRBV20-1 | NA | CSARAAYEQYF | TGCAGTGCTAGAGCGGCCTACGAGCAGTACTTC
TRBD1 | TRBJ1-1 | TRBV4-1 | NA | CASSQPDRENTEAFF | TGCGCCAGCAGCCAGCCGGACAGGGAGAACACTGAAGCTTTCTTT
TRBD1 | TRBJ1-5 | TRBV6-6 | NA | CASSWTTGRSQPQHF | TGTGCCAGCAGCTGGACGACAGGGCGGTCCCAGCCCCAGCATTTT
TRBD1 | TRBJ1-2 | TRBV27 | NA | CASSSSPETGYGYTF | TGTGCCAGCAGTTCCTCCCCGGAGACAGGGTATGGCTACACCTTC